This T cell receptor (beta chain) appears in the sequencing data of a study of vaccination effects on CD4 cells after COVID-19. Study background: Either the BNT162b2 or mRNA-1273 vaccine was given to participants in two doses.

Findings and limits, study-wide: After vaccination, at late timepoints, clones induced by infection and by vaccine contracted markedly.

Sequencing in the ViraFEST assay came after antigen-specific CD4+ T cells had been expanded with viral peptide pools, which were used to stimulate PBMC. The authors isolated CD4+ T cells after ten to eleven days of culture. According to PCR results, the person was infected with SARS-CoV-2 between March and December 2020. With respect to this clone: What it binds is unknown.

V lost 7 bases and J lost 6; bases outside the gene matches: 11. This CDR3 region has 14 residues. Germline V lookup: CDR1 MNHEY, CDR2 SVGAGI. TCRdb's table, derived via immunoSEQ multiplex PCR, lists solely in-frame clones and lacks some. The sample shows about 27,000 clones, 60% to 80% of them seen only once. V gene TRBV6-5 combines with J gene TRBJ2-7, with 8 bases lining up with TRBD2. Here the sequenced sample was CD4+ T cells from PBMCs cultured with HCoV-NL63 spike peptides, taken before COVID-19 vaccination. This receptor was identified in a human donor who had a prior SARS-CoV-2 infection. This CDR3 is CASKAGTRSSEQYF. The CDR3, as DNA: TGTGCCAGCAAAGCCGGGACTAGGTCTTCCGAGCAGTACTTC.